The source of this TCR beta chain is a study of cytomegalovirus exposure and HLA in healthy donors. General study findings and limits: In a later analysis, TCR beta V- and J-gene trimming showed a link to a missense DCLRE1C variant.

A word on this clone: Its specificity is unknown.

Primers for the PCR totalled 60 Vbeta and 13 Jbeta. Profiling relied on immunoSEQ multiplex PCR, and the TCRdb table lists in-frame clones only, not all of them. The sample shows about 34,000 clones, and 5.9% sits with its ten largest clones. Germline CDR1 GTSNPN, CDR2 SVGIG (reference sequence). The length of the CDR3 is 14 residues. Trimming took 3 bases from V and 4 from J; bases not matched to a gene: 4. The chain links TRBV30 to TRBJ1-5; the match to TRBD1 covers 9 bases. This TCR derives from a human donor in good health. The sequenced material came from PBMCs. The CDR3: CAWRYGQGNQPQHF. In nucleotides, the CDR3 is TGTGCCTGGAGATATGGACAGGGGAATCAGCCCCAGCATTTT.